The rows below give T cell receptor beta chains drawn from one sample of a study of blood T cell repertoires in COVID-19. Assay: immunoSEQ multiplex PCR; the TCRdb copy retains only in-frame clones and omits some. The sample comprises some 180,000 clones, about nine tenths of which are singletons, and about a fifth rests with the top ten. The sample consisted of peripheral blood. The source is a man in his 70s with active or convalescent COVID-19. Both conserved end residues are part of each CDR3. A D gene is named only where the DNA matches it firmly. Some rows have no size entry. The others give once, few or many, or a class for an expanded clone.

NA,TRBD1,TRBJ2-7,TRBV28,CASSLVTGGIEQYF,TGTGCCAGCAGTTTGGTGACAGGGGGCATCGAGCAGTACTTC
once,NA,TRBJ2-6,TRBV4-3,CASSQDEQSSGANVLTF,TGCGCCAGCAGCCAAGATGAACAGAGCTCTGGGGCCAACGTCCTGACTTTC
NA,NA,TRBJ2-1,TRBV5-1,CASSFGLPPYNEQFF,TGCGCCAGCAGCTTCGGACTCCCTCCCTACAATGAGCAGTTCTTC
once,NA,TRBJ1-1,TRBV25-1,CASSELKSYTEAFF,TGTGCCAGCAGTGAATTGAAGAGCTACACTGAAGCTTTCTTT
NA,NA,TRBJ1-2,TRBV15,CATSRGGGWDGYTF,TGTGCCACCAGCAGAGGCGGGGGATGGGATGGCTACACCTTC
NA,TRBD1,TRBJ1-6,TRBV27,CASSPDRGRSPLHF,TGTGCCAGCAGCCCAGACAGGGGGCGTTCACCCCTCCACTTT
NA,TRBD1,TRBJ2-2,TRBV7-8,CASSLWDRSSGELFF,TGTGCCAGCAGCTTGTGGGACAGGTCGAGCGGGGAGCTGTTTTTT
NA,TRBD1,TRBJ1-6,TRBV5-4,CASSHRQGGGNSPLHF,TGTGCCAGCAGCCACCGACAGGGCGGCGGTAATTCACCCCTCCACTTT
few,NA,TRBJ2-1,TRBV5-5,CASSKPKLADYNEQFF,TGTGCCAGCAGCAAACCCAAATTAGCGGACTACAATGAGCAGTTCTTC
NA,TRBD2,TRBJ2-7,TRBV3-1/TRBV3-2,CASSQRTSRYEQYF,TGTGCCAGCAGCCAACGGACTAGCAGGTACGAGCAGTACTTC
NA,TRBD1,TRBJ2-1,TRBV3-1/TRBV3-2,CASSQATGEYSNEQFF,TGTGCCAGCAGCCAAGCTACAGGGGAATATAGCAATGAGCAGTTCTTC
NA,NA,TRBJ1-5,TRBV9,CASSVTGLADQPQHF,TGTGCCAGCAGCGTAACCGGACTAGCTGATCAGCCCCAGCATTTT
NA,NA,TRBJ1-4,TRBV18,CASSPQGAEKLFF,TGTGCCAGCTCACCGCAGGGTGCTGAAAAACTGTTTTTT
once,NA,TRBJ2-1,TRBV7-3,CASSRGGYNEQFF,TGTGCCAGCAGTCGAGGGGGCTACAATGAGCAGTTCTTC
NA,NA,TRBJ1-5,TRBV12-3/TRBV12-4,CASRGRGYQPQHF,TGTGCCAGCAGGGGTAGGGGGTATCAGCCCCAGCATTTT
NA,TRBD1,TRBJ1-1,TRBV11-2,CASSPGGQGRSEAFF,TGTGCCAGCAGCCCTGGAGGACAGGGCCGATCTGAAGCTTTCTTT
NA,NA,TRBJ2-1,TRBV28,CASSSPLEGYDEQFF,TGTGCCAGCAGCTCACCCCTGGAGGGTTACGATGAGCAGTTCTTC
NA,NA,TRBJ1-5,TRBV12-3/TRBV12-4,CASGGRSNQPQHF,TGTGCCAGTGGAGGAAGGAGCAATCAGCCCCAGCATTTT
NA,NA,TRBJ2-5,TRBV2,CASKLQGPGETQYF,TGTGCCAGCAAACTCCAGGGGCCTGGGGAGACCCAGTACTTC
NA,NA,TRBJ2-7,TRBV2,CASSDTGEQYF,TGTGCCAGCAGTGACACGGGGGAGCAGTACTTC
NA,NA,TRBJ1-5,TRBV19,CASSPRRGGQPQHF,TGTGCCAGTAGCCCTCGACGGGGAGGTCAGCCCCAGCATTTT
few,NA,TRBJ1-1,TRBV9,CASSVSSGGTEAFF,TGTGCCAGCAGCGTCTCCTCGGGAGGCACTGAAGCTTTCTTT
NA,TRBD1,TRBJ1-2,TRBV4-3,CASSQEFWTGGARDYGYTF,TGCGCCAGCAGCCAAGAGTTTTGGACAGGGGGCGCACGGGACTATGGCTACACCTTC
NA,TRBD1,TRBJ2-7,TRBV28,CASSYHDRGETYEQYF,TGTGCCAGCAGTTACCACGACAGGGGCGAAACCTACGAGCAGTACTTC
NA,TRBD2,TRBJ2-1,TRBV5-4,CASSLRQLAGGRNEQFF,TGTGCCAGCAGCCTCAGGCAACTAGCGGGGGGGAGAAATGAGCAGTTCTTC
NA,NA,TRBJ1-1,TRBV5-5,CASRRQDNTEAFF,TGTGCCAGCAGACGACAGGACAACACTGAAGCTTTCTTT
NA,TRBD2,TRBJ2-7,TRBV30,CAWSVGGSSYEQYF,TGTGCCTGGAGTGTTGGCGGGAGCTCCTACGAGCAGTACTTC
once,NA,TRBJ1-4,TRBV7-2,CASSSGRDGRLNEKLFF,TGTGCCAGCAGCTCAGGGAGAGACGGGAGACTTAATGAAAAACTGTTTTTT
NA,NA,TRBJ1-4,TRBV19,CASSETKATNEKLFF,TGTGCCAGTAGTGAGACAAAAGCAACTAATGAAAAACTGTTTTTT
NA,TRBD1,TRBJ2-3,TRBV19,CASRHRGLSTDTQYF,TGTGCCAGTAGGCATAGGGGGCTCAGCACAGATACGCAGTATTTT
NA,NA,TRBJ2-2,TRBV19,CASSIGSTGELFF,TGTGCCAGTAGTATCGGGAGCACCGGGGAGCTGTTTTTT
NA,TRBD1,TRBJ1-4,TRBV25-1,CASSLQGFNEKLFF,TGTGCCAGCAGTTTACAGGGGTTCAATGAAAAACTGTTTTTT
few,NA,TRBJ2-5,TRBV18,CASSPALGGLEETQYF,TGTGCCAGCTCACCAGCCTTAGGAGGGTTGGAAGAGACCCAGTACTTC